These T cell receptor beta chains were read from a single sample in a study of identical twins. TCRdb recomputed calls from the 5' RACE reads with MiXCR, one row per CDR3 protein. The data contain some 1,700,000 distinct CDR3 sequences, about 32% of them singletons. Sequenced input: cord blood. The source of these receptors is a newborn girl in good health. Each CDR3 is given with its conserved first and last residue. A D gene is named only where the DNA matches it firmly. Clone sizes are given selectively: once, few, many, or a class where the clone is expanded.

d_gene,abundance,j_gene,v_gene,CDR3aa,CDR3nt
TRBD2,NA,TRBJ2-7,TRBV12-3/TRBV12-4,CASSFLRELDYEQYF,TGTGCCAGCAGTTTCCTGCGGGAGTTGGACTACGAGCAGTACTTC
TRBD2,few,TRBJ2-1,TRBV4-1,CAGSQGSSGYNEQFF,TGCGCCGGCAGCCAAGGGTCTAGCGGATACAATGAGCAGTTCTTC
NA,NA,TRBJ2-7,TRBV7-8,CAGSFNGPDPYEQYF,TGTGCCGGCAGCTTTAATGGTCCAGATCCCTACGAGCAGTACTTC
NA,NA,TRBJ2-5,TRBV20-1,CSARLAPLQETQYF,TGCAGTGCTAGACTAGCACCTCTCCAAGAGACCCAGTACTTC
NA,few,TRBJ2-5,TRBV4-1,CASSQVHQETQYF,TGCGCCAGCAGCCAAGTCCACCAAGAGACCCAGTACTTC
TRBD2,few,TRBJ2-2,TRBV9,CASSVLAGTGELFF,TGTGCCAGCAGCGTACTAGCGGGCACCGGGGAGCTGTTTTTT
NA,few,TRBJ2-3,TRBV7-9,CASSKGGTTTDTQYF,TGTGCCAGCAGCAAAGGGGGAACTACCACAGATACGCAGTATTTT
NA,NA,TRBJ2-7,TRBV11-2,CASSFSGGTLYEQYF,TGTGCCAGCAGCTTTTCGGGCGGAACTCTCTACGAGCAGTACTTC
TRBD1,NA,TRBJ2-7,TRBV20-1,CSARAPQGLTYEQYF,TGCAGTGCTAGAGCTCCACAGGGGCTCACCTACGAGCAGTACTTC
NA,NA,TRBJ2-7,TRBV7-8,CASSFFTQSTSYYEQYF,TGTGCCAGCAGCTTTTTCACGCAAAGTACCAGCTACTACGAGCAGTACTTC
TRBD2,NA,TRBJ2-7,TRBV20-1,CSASDSGGAYEQYF,TGCAGTGCTAGTGATAGCGGGGGGGCCTACGAGCAGTACTTC
TRBD2,many,TRBJ2-3,TRBV7-2,CASSFSSGLSTDTQYF,TGTGCCAGCAGCTTCTCTAGCGGCCTTAGCACAGATACGCAGTATTTT
NA,NA,TRBJ1-4,TRBV4-2,CASSQERRTNEKLFF,TGTGCCAGCAGCCAAGAAAGGAGGACTAATGAAAAACTGTTTTTT
NA,NA,TRBJ1-5,TRBV6-1,CATFVRGNQPQHF,TGTGCCACCTTCGTCCGGGGCAATCAGCCCCAGCATTTT
NA,few,TRBJ2-5,TRBV7-9,CASSLGAFSGTRVLGEQYF,TGTGCCAGCAGCTTAGGGGCCTTTTCCGGGACAAGGGTCCTAGGTGAGCAGTACTTC
NA,few,TRBJ1-1,TRBV29-1,CSVGPEAFF,TGCAGCGTTGGCCCTGAAGCTTTCTTT
NA,NA,TRBJ2-1,TRBV5-6,CASSFAPQETQFF,TGTGCCAGCAGCTTTGCCCCCCAAGAGACCCAGTTCTTC
TRBD2,few,TRBJ2-1,TRBV7-9,CASSLVPSGAHNEQFF,TGTGCCAGCAGCTTGGTACCTAGCGGAGCCCACAATGAGCAGTTCTTC
TRBD1,NA,TRBJ1-2,TRBV12-3/TRBV12-4,CASSKGGLGYTF,TGTGCCAGCAGTAAAGGGGGCCTCGGCTACACCTTC
NA,NA,TRBJ2-7,TRBV2,CASSHPGQYEQYF,TGTGCCAGCAGCCACCCGGGACAATACGAGCAGTACTTC
NA,NA,TRBJ2-1,TRBV3-1,CASSQARSYNDQFF,TGTGCCAGCAGCCAAGCCCGCTCCTACAATGACCAGTTCTTC
NA,NA,TRBJ2-3,TRBV12-3/TRBV12-4,CASSFDKIAGEDTQYF,TGTGCCAGCAGTTTTGACAAAATAGCCGGAGAGGATACGCAGTATTTT
NA,NA,TRBJ1-2,TRBV7-8,CASREGSNYGYTF,TGTGCCAGCAGGGAGGGCTCTAACTATGGCTACACCTTC
NA,few,TRBJ2-5,TRBV3-1,CASSQDRACETQYF,TGTGCCAGCAGCCAAGATAGGGCTTGTGAGACCCAGTACTTC
NA,NA,TRBJ1-4,TRBV14,CASSHLRATNEKLFF,TGTGCCAGCAGCCACCTCAGGGCCACTAATGAAAAACTGTTTTTT
TRBD1,few,TRBJ2-1,TRBV20-1,CSARPSGTGQFF,TGCAGTGCTAGACCTTCCGGGACAGGGCAGTTCTTC
NA,NA,TRBJ2-6,TRBV25-1,CASSASWGSSNVLTF,TGTGCCAGCAGCGCCTCCTGGGGCAGTTCCAACGTCCTGACTTTC
NA,many,TRBJ2-1,TRBV20-1,CSARNYNEQFF,TGCAGTGCTAGAAACTACAATGAGCAGTTCTTC
NA,few,TRBJ2-7,TRBV21-1,CASSKGRLAGSSYEQYF,TGTGCCAGCAGCAAAGGTCGACTAGCGGGCAGCTCCTACGAGCAGTACTTC
TRBD2,NA,TRBJ2-1,TRBV27,CASSKVALAGGYNEQFF,TGTGCCAGCAGTAAAGTCGCTCTAGCGGGGGGTTACAATGAGCAGTTCTTC
NA,NA,TRBJ1-1,TRBV7-2,CASSFEGATEAFF,TGTGCCAGCAGCTTCGAGGGTGCCACTGAAGCTTTCTTT